The next 29 T cell receptor beta chains were all read from a single sample in a study of shared clonotypes between healthy human individuals. TCRdb's copy holds only in-frame clones and misses some; the assay was immunoSEQ multiplex PCR. The sample lists 550,000 to 750,000 clones, around 95% occurring once. Selected positively for CCR7 and CD45RO-negative, naive CD8 cells excluded terminally differentiated effector memory CD45RA+ cells. The sample taken for sequencing was naive CD8+ T cells sorted from blood. The receptors stem from a woman aged 25 to 45 in good health.

The chain recombines TRBV19 with TRBJ1-5, with no clear D. V was shortened by 6 bases and J by 1 base, with 13 bases between the two germline ends. Germline loops: CDR1 LNHDA, CDR2 SQIVND (reference sequence). The CDR3 loop spans 15 amino acids. The chain's CDR3 is CASREGRQSNQPQHF. The CDR3, as DNA: TGTGCCAGTAGGGAGGGAAGGCAGAGCAATCAGCCCCAGCATTTT.

The rearrangement joins TRBV4-1 to TRBJ1-1; a possible D gene is TRBD1 (5 bases). CDR1 and CDR2 from the germline V gene are MGHRA and YSYEKL. With 4 bases removed from V and 5 bases from J, the gap between germline ends came to 20 bases. The CDR3 is made up of 16 amino acids. This CDR3 is CASSLREGAFGTEAFF. The DNA for the CDR3 is TGCGCCAGCAGCCTTCGAGAAGGGGCGTTTGGGACTGAAGCTTTCTTT.

This sequence joins TRBV14 and TRBJ2-1, with a possible D match to TRBD2 (7 bases). V was trimmed by 0 bases and J by 4 bases, leaving 16 bases between them. The CDR3 length is 17 residues. Per germline, CDR1 SGHDN and CDR2 FVKESK. The CDR3 DNA follows: TGTGCCAGCAGCCAAGATTGGAGGGGGGGATCGTACAATGAGCAGTTCTTC. Translation gives CASSQDWRGGSYNEQFF.

The chain's CDR3 is CASRDPGLAQETQYF. The CDR3 DNA is TGTGCCAGCAGAGACCCCGGACTAGCGCAGGAGACCCAGTACTTC. V usage is TRBV2 and J usage is TRBJ2-5; 9 nucleotides agree with TRBD2. The CDR3 has 15 residues. Germline-derived CDR1 and CDR2 are SNHLY and FYNNEI. With 6 bases clipped from V and 5 bases from J, the junction kept 10 bases outside the gene matches.

The V call is TRBV6-5, the J call TRBJ2-7; maybe TRBD1 (5 bases). The CDR3 contains 14 residues. The V end was cut by 2 bases, the J end by 3 bases, with 11 bases between. Germline values: CDR1 MNHEY, CDR2 SVGAGI. For the CDR3, the DNA is TGTGCCAGCAGTTACCTGCCCACAGGCTACGAGCAGTACTTC. It yields the protein CASSYLPTGYEQYF.

This chain joins TRBV28 and TRBJ2-7; 12 bases agree with TRBD2. Germline CDR1 reads MDHEN; CDR2 reads SYDVKM. The V and J ends lost 5 bases and 4 bases, in that order; junction bases with no gene match: 9. The CDR3 totals 16 residues. CDR3 sequence reads: CASSIPTSGSKYEQYF. The DNA for the CDR3 is TGTGCCAGCAGTATCCCGACTAGCGGGAGTAAGTACGAGCAGTACTTC.

The CDR3 loop reads CASTGTGEDEQYF. CDR3 sequence (DNA): TGTGCCAGTACCGGGACAGGGGAGGACGAGCAGTACTTC. V is TRBV19 and J is TRBJ2-7, with 10 bases matching TRBD1. V trimming: 7 bases; J trimming: 5 bases; junction bases outside the gene matches: 5. Germline assignment: CDR1 LNHDA and CDR2 SQIVND (reference sequence). The CDR3 sequence is 13 residues long. The full variable domain, rest sourced from reference TRBV19 and TRBJ2-7, is DGGITQSPKYLFRKEGQNVTLSCEQNLNHDAMYWYRQDPGQGLRLIYYSQIVNDFQKGDIAEGYSVSREKKESFPLTVTSAQKNPTAFYLCASTGTGEDEQYFGPGTRLTVT.

The V gene is TRBV23-1, the J gene TRBJ1-5; 7 bases fit TRBD1. TRBV23-1 is designated an ORF whose function remains uncertain. This CDR3 contains 15 residues. V lost 6 bases, J lost 2 bases, and 7 bases stayed unmatched. CDR3: CASSQRTGGNQPQHF. The CDR3 coding sequence is TGCGCCAGCAGCCAGCGAACAGGGGGCAATCAGCCCCAGCATTTT.

CDR3 in DNA: TGCGCCAGCAGCCAAGATCCGTGGGAGGGCCTGTACGAGCAGTACTTC. Amino acid sequence: CASSQDPWEGLYEQYF. The chain joins TRBV4-1 to TRBJ2-7, with 7 nucleotides matching TRBD2. The V segment lost 0 bases and the J segment 4 bases; nucleotides outside the gene matches: 9. The CDR3 is 16 amino acids. CDR1 and CDR2 from the germline V gene are MGHRA and YSYEKL.

V gene TRBV28 combines with J gene TRBJ1-2; TRBD1 might be the D (5 bases). The CDR3 length is 14 residues. CDR1 is MDHEN, CDR2 SYDVKM, per germline. Trimming pared 3 bases from V and 8 bases from J, leaving 16 bases between. CDR3 in DNA: TGTGCCAGCAGTTTCTTTGAGCGGGGGGTCGGCTACACCTTC. As protein: CASSFFERGVGYTF.

This clone was detected only once. The rearrangement joins TRBV10-3 to TRBJ2-1; tentatively, D is TRBD2 (7 bases). The ends were cut back, 10 bases at V and 0 bases at J, with 22 bases in the middle. The CDR3 consists of 17 residues. From germline, CDR1 is ENHRY and CDR2 SYGVKD. CDR3 in DNA: TGTGCCACCGATAGAGGGGGGGGAGGAAGCTCCTACAATGAGCAGTTCTTC. This gives the protein CATDRGGGGSSYNEQFF.

For this clone: Within the sample, other DNA sequences also encode this same CDR3. The gene calls are TRBV13 and TRBJ2-7; D uncertain. CDR1 and CDR2 from the germline V gene are PRHDT and FYEKMQ (reference sequence). This CDR3 has 11 amino acids. Trimming left V 2 bases short and J 5 bases short, with 4 bases between. The CDR3 is CASSLRHEQYF. For the CDR3, the DNA is TGTGCCAGCAGCTTACGGCACGAGCAGTACTTC.

This clone was detected only once. In DNA, the CDR3 is TGTGCCAGCAGACAGGGGATCAGCAATCAGCCCCAGCATTTT. It specifies CASRQGISNQPQHF. The rearrangement joins TRBV6-1 to TRBJ1-5; the match to TRBD1 covers 7 bases. The CDR3 is made up of 14 amino acids. CDR1 is MNHNS, CDR2 SASEGT, per germline. The ends lost 6 bases at V and 1 base at J; junction bases unmatched: 3.

Regarding this clone: This CDR3 is also generated by other DNA sequences in the sample. V gene TRBV7-9 combines with J gene TRBJ2-7; D not certain. The CDR3 loop spans 14 amino acids. The germline V and J ends were trimmed by 1 base and 1 base, with 8 bases remaining between them. Germline V CDR1 and CDR2: SEHNR, FQNEAQ (reference sequence). The CDR3 nucleotides are TGTGCCAGCAGCTTAGTTGGCAGATCCTACGAGCAGTACTTC. It specifies CASSLVGRSYEQYF.

The chain joins TRBV7-8 to TRBJ1-4, with a tentative D call TRBD1 (6 bases). V was cut by 6 bases and J by 8 bases, with 16 bases left in between. The CDR3 extends over 14 amino acids. Germline CDR1 SGHVS, CDR2 FQNEAQ. Written as DNA, the CDR3 is TGTGCCAGCAGTCCCCGACAGGCTCCCGAAAAACTGTTTTTT. It yields the protein CASSPRQAPEKLFF.

V is TRBV9 and J is TRBJ2-5, with D perhaps matching TRBD1 (8 bases). V shed 0 bases and J shed 4 bases, with 13 bases lying between them. Germline V gene data show CDR1 as SGDLS and CDR2 as YYNGEE. The CDR3 runs to 15 residues. In DNA form, the CDR3 reads TGTGCCAGCAGCGTAGAACAGGGGGAGGGAGAGACCCAGTACTTC. Its protein is CASSVEQGEGETQYF.

The chain links TRBV30 to TRBJ1-1; TRBD1 matches at 7 bases. This CDR3 has 15 residues. With V trimmed by 5 bases and J by 3 bases, 12 bases remained unmatched. From germline, CDR1 is GTSNPN and CDR2 SVGIG (reference sequence). The CDR3: CAWGKRDSRYTEAFF. The CDR3 DNA reads as TGTGCCTGGGGGAAAAGGGACAGCCGGTACACTGAAGCTTTCTTT.

As regards this clone: Other DNA sequences of this sample code for an identical CDR3. The chain combines TRBV7-9 with TRBJ1-1; TRBD1 matches 7 bases. The V and J ends lost 5 bases and 4 bases, in that order; junction bases with no gene match: 7. The V gene's germline CDR1 is SEHNR and CDR2 FQNEAQ (reference sequence). CDR3 size: 14 residues. The CDR3 coding sequence is TGTGCCAGCAGCCCTCGGACAGGCGGCACTGAAGCTTTCTTT. The encoded protein is CASSPRTGGTEAFF.

As DNA, the CDR3 is TGTGCCAGCAGCGTAAAAAACACCGGGGAGCTGTTTTTT. Translation: CASSVKNTGELFF. The chain carries TRBV9 and TRBJ2-2; no reliable D call. Germline V gene sequence: CDR1 SGDLS, CDR2 YYNGEE. V was shortened by 1 base and J by 2 bases, with 3 bases between the two germline ends. This CDR3 contains 13 residues.

The chain is built from TRBV30 and TRBJ1-1, with no clear D. CDR1 and CDR2 (germline): GTSNPN, SVGIG (reference sequence). This CDR3 is built from 13 residues. Deletions cut 1 base from V and 0 bases from J, with 6 bases between. For the CDR3, the DNA is TGTGCCTGGAGTGACAGCCTGAACACTGAAGCTTTCTTT. This encodes CAWSDSLNTEAFF.

The chain couples TRBV21-1 to TRBJ1-2; the table assigns TRBD1, which was not confirmed against the DNA. TRBV21-1 is shown as a pseudogene. The CDR3 extends over 20 amino acids. The CDR3 coding sequence is TGTGCCAGCAGGACCCCCGTTCAACCTCTGGACAGGTTTACTGGCTATGGCTACACCTTC. The encoded protein is CASRTPVQPLDRFTGYGYTF.

The genes are TRBV29-1 and TRBJ2-2; D unresolved. The V gene's germline CDR1 is SQVTM and CDR2 ANQGSEA. This CDR3 spans 13 amino acids. Trimming removed 4 bases at V and 1 base at J, with 7 bases between. CDR3 in amino acids: CSVGVVNTGELFF. CDR3 nucleotides: TGCAGCGTTGGGGTCGTGAACACCGGGGAGCTGTTTTTT.

This chain connects TRBV5-4 to TRBJ2-5; no clear D gene. Trimming pared 0 bases from V and 0 bases from J, leaving 3 bases between. CDR1 SGHNT and CDR2 YYREEE come from the germline V gene (reference sequence). This CDR3 comprises 13 residues. The DNA for the CDR3 is TGTGCCAGCAGCTTGGTGTACCAAGAGACCCAGTACTTC. Its translation: CASSLVYQETQYF. Using reference TRBV5-4 and TRBJ2-5 for the parts outside the CDR3, the full variable domain is ETGVTQSPTHLIKTRGQQVTLRCSSQSGHNTVSWYQQALGQGPQFIFQYYREEENGRGNFPPRFSGLQFPNYSSELNVNALELDDSALYLCASSLVYQETQYFGPGTRLLVL.

CDR3 DNA: TGTGCCAGCTCACTTCCATCTGATAGCACAGATACGCAGTATTTT. Residues: CASSLPSDSTDTQYF. This chain uses TRBV18 with TRBJ2-3, with D uncertain. The CDR3 spans 15 residues. V was shortened by 4 bases and J by 0 bases, with 11 bases between the two germline ends. Per germline, CDR1 KGHSH and CDR2 LQKENI.

This chain connects TRBV6-5 to TRBJ2-2; D is uncertain. The V gene's germline CDR1 is MNHEY and CDR2 SVGAGI. The CDR3 runs 16 residues. V lost 0 bases and J 6 bases, leaving 14 bases between the germline ends. The DNA of the CDR3 is TGTGCCAGCAGTTACTCGAAGAGGTCAGGCGCCGGGGAGCTGTTTTTT. Translation gives CASSYSKRSGAGELFF.

This clone was counted a single time. The same CDR3 arises from other DNA sequences in this sample as well. This chain connects TRBV7-9 to TRBJ1-1; D is possibly TRBD1 (6 bases). CDR1 and CDR2 (germline): SEHNR, FQNEAQ (reference sequence). V gave up 1 base and J gave up 2 bases, with 8 bases separating them. The length of the CDR3 is 14 residues. CDR3 loop: CASSLGTANTEAFF. The CDR3 bases are TGTGCCAGCAGCTTAGGGACAGCCAACACTGAAGCTTTCTTT. The full variable domain, its missing parts supplied by reference TRBV7-9 and TRBJ1-1, is DTGVSQNPRHKITKRGQNVTFRCDPISEHNRLYWYRQTLGQGPEFLTYFQNEAQLEKSRLLSDRFSAERPKGSFSTLEIQRTEQGDSAMYLCASSLGTANTEAFFGQGTRLTVV.

The V and J genes are TRBV5-4 and TRBJ1-2; D is ambiguous. This CDR3 is built from 14 residues. CDR1 and CDR2 from the germline V gene are SGHNT and YYREEE (reference sequence). Trimming stripped 0 bases from V and 4 bases from J, with 10 bases between. DNA for the CDR3: TGTGCCAGCAGCTTGGCAGGAGCTAGCTATGGCTACACCTTC. Translated: CASSLAGASYGYTF.

The chain carries TRBV9 and TRBJ2-7; 7 bases match TRBD1. CDR1 SGDLS and CDR2 YYNGEE come from the germline V gene. The CDR3 spans 14 residues. With V trimmed by 0 bases and J by 12 bases, 12 bases remained unmatched. The CDR3 sequence is CASSVGGTDPIRYF. DNA for the CDR3: TGTGCCAGCAGCGTAGGGGGGACAGACCCTATTAGGTACTTC. Complete variable domain (other parts from reference TRBV9 and TRBJ2-7): DSGVTQTPKHLITATGQRVTLRCSPRSGDLSVYWYQQSLDQGLQFLIQYYNGEERAKGNILERFSAQQFPDLHSELNLSSLELGDSALYFCASSVGGTDPIRYFGPGTRLTVT.

The chain recombines TRBV28 with TRBJ2-1; 12 nucleotides align to TRBD1. V lost 6 bases, J lost 4 bases, and 16 bases stayed unmatched. Germline-derived CDR1 and CDR2 are MDHEN and SYDVKM. This CDR3 comprises 19 residues. The CDR3 is CASSQGQGANLILYNEQFF. The DNA for the CDR3 is TGTGCCAGCAGCCAGGGACAGGGGGCGAATTTAATACTATACAATGAGCAGTTCTTC.